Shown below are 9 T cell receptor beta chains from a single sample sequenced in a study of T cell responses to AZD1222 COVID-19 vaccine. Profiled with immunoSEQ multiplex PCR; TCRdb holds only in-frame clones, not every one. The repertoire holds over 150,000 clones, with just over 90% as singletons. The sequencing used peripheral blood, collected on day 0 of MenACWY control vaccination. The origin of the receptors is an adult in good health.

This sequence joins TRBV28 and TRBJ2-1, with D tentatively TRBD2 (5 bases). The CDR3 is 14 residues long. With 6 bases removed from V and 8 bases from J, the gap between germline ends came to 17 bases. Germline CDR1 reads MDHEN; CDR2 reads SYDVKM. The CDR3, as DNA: TGTGCCAGCAGCTCAAGCGGAAGAATCGATGAGCAGTTCTTC. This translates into CASSSSGRIDEQFF. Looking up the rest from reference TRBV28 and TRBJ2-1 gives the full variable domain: DVKVTQSSRYLVKRTGEKVFLECVQDMDHENMFWYRQDPGLGLRLIYFSYDVKMKEKGDIPEGYSVSREKKERFSLILESASTNQTSMYLCASSSSGRIDEQFFGPGTRLTVL.

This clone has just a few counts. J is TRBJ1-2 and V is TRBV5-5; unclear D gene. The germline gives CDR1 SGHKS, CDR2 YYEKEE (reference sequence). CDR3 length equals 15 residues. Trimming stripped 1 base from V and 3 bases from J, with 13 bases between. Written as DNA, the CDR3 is TGTGCCAGCAGCTTGTACCTCAGGTTGTACTATGGCTACACCTTC. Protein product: CASSLYLRLYYGYTF.

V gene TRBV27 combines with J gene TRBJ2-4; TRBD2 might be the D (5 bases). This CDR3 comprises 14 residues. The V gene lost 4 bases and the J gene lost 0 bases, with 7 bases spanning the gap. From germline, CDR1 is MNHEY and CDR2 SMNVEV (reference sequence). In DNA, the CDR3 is TGTGCCAGCAGTTCCGGACTAGCCAAAAACATTCAGTACTTC. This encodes CASSSGLAKNIQYF.

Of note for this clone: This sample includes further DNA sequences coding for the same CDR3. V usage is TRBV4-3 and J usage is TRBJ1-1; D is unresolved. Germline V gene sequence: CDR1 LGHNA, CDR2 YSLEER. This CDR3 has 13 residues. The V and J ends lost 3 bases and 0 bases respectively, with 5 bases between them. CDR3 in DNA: TGCGCCAGCAGCCAGGTGATGAACACTGAAGCTTTCTTT. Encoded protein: CASSQVMNTEAFF.

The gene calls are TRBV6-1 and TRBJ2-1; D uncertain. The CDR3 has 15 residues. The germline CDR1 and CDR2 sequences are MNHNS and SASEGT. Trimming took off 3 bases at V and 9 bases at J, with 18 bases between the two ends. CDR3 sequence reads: CASSEDRRGFGEQFF. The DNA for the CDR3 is TGTGCCAGCAGTGAGGACCGAAGAGGATTTGGTGAGCAGTTCTTC.

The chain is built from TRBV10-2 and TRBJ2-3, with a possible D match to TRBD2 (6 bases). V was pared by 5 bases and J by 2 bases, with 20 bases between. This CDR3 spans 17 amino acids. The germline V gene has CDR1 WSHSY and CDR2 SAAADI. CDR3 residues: CASSTPLRESYTDTQYF. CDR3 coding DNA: TGCGCCAGCAGTACCCCACTTCGGGAGTCATACACAGATACGCAGTATTTT.

As DNA, the CDR3 is TGTGCCAGCAGTTACAGGGGGCTCACTAATGAAAAACTGTTTTTT. Its protein product is CASSYRGLTNEKLFF. The rearrangement joins TRBV11-2 to TRBJ1-4; TRBD1 aligns across 9 bases. Trimming removed 6 bases from V and 2 bases from J; junction bases left unmatched: 4. There are 15 residues in the CDR3. Germline V gives CDR1 SGHAT, CDR2 FQNNGV. Filled out from reference TRBV11-2 and TRBJ1-4, the complete variable domain reads EAGVAQSPRYKIIEKRQSVAFWCNPISGHATLYWYQQILGQGPKLLIQFQNNGVVDDSQLPKDRFSAERLKGVDSTLKIQPAKLEDSAVYLCASSYRGLTNEKLFFGSGTQLSVL.

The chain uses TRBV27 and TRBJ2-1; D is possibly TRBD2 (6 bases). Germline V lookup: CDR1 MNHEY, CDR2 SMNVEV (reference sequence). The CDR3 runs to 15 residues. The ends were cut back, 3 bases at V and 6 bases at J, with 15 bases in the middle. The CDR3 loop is CASSLEGSASNEQFF. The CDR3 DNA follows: TGTGCCAGCAGTTTGGAGGGTAGTGCCTCCAATGAGCAGTTCTTC.

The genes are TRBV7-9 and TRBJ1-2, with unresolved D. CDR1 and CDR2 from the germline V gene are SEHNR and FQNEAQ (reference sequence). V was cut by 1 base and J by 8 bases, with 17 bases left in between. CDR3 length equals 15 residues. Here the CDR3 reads CASSLEEGTRRGYTF. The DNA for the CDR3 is TGTGCCAGCAGCTTAGAGGAAGGCACCCGCCGGGGCTACACCTTC.